This is a list of T cell receptor beta chains from one sample in a study of blood T cell repertoires in COVID-19. Profiled with immunoSEQ multiplex PCR; TCRdb holds only in-frame clones, not every one. The profile shows about 80,000 clones, roughly 87% of them singletons. The source material was peripheral blood. The receptors here all came from an elderly man with acute or convalescent COVID-19. Each CDR3 is given with its conserved first and last residue. D genes are given only for firm matches. Size is omitted from some rows. Given values are once, few, many or a class for expanded clones.

V gene: TRBV3-1/TRBV3-2; D gene: TRBD1; clone size: -; J gene: TRBJ2-5; CDR3 DNA: TGTGCCAGCAGCCAAGGAGGGACAGCCACTCAAGAGACCCAGTACTTC; CDR3 protein: CASSQGGTATQETQYF
V gene: TRBV5-8; D gene: -; clone size: -; J gene: TRBJ1-1; CDR3 DNA: TGTGCCAGCAGCCCCGGGGGGTTTGGCACTGAAGCTTTCTTT; CDR3 protein: CASSPGGFGTEAFF
V gene: TRBV5-1; D gene: -; clone size: -; J gene: TRBJ2-1; CDR3 DNA: TGCGCCAGCAGCCCCATTAGCGTGAATGAGCAGTTCTTC; CDR3 protein: CASSPISVNEQFF
V gene: TRBV7-2; D gene: -; clone size: -; J gene: TRBJ1-2; CDR3 DNA: TGTGCCAGCAGCTTAGCGGGCCGCTATGGCTACACCTTC; CDR3 protein: CASSLAGRYGYTF
V gene: TRBV5-4; D gene: TRBD1; clone size: few; J gene: TRBJ1-2; CDR3 DNA: TGTGCCAGCAGCTTAGGACAGGCGATGGGTGGCTACACCTTC; CDR3 protein: CASSLGQAMGGYTF
V gene: TRBV18; D gene: -; clone size: few; J gene: TRBJ1-3; CDR3 DNA: TGTGCCAGCTCATCACCTCAGGGGATCTCTGGAAACACCATATATTTT; CDR3 protein: CASSSPQGISGNTIYF
V gene: TRBV7-9; D gene: -; clone size: once; J gene: TRBJ1-2; CDR3 DNA: TGTGCCAGCAGCTTAGGGGACAACCAGCGCCTCTATGGCTACACCTTC; CDR3 protein: CASSLGDNQRLYGYTF
V gene: TRBV21-1; D gene: -; clone size: -; J gene: TRBJ1-6; CDR3 DNA: TGTGCCAGCAGCAAGGGAGATTCACCCCTCCACTTT; CDR3 protein: CASSKGDSPLHF
V gene: TRBV5-1; D gene: TRBD1; clone size: -; J gene: TRBJ1-2; CDR3 DNA: TGCGCCAGCAGCGCGGGACAGGGCTATGGCTACACCTTC; CDR3 protein: CASSAGQGYGYTF
V gene: TRBV4-1; D gene: -; clone size: -; J gene: TRBJ2-2; CDR3 DNA: TGCGCCAGCAGCCAAGAGTGGCAGGGGGGAACCGGGGAGCTGTTTTTT; CDR3 protein: CASSQEWQGGTGELFF
V gene: TRBV5-6; D gene: TRBD1; clone size: -; J gene: TRBJ1-6; CDR3 DNA: TGTGCCAGCAGCTTAGGGACAGGGAGTAGGAATTCACCCCTCCACTTT; CDR3 protein: CASSLGTGSRNSPLHF
V gene: TRBV12-5; D gene: TRBD1; clone size: once; J gene: TRBJ2-7; CDR3 DNA: TGTGCTAGTGGTTTGGGGCTCGGTGCGGGACAGGTATCCTACGAGCAGTACTTC; CDR3 protein: CASGLGLGAGQVSYEQYF
V gene: TRBV4-1; D gene: -; clone size: -; J gene: TRBJ2-2; CDR3 DNA: TGCGCCAGCAGCCAAGCTTCGGGACTTCAATGGGGCGGGGAGCTGTTTTTT; CDR3 protein: CASSQASGLQWGGELFF
V gene: TRBV6-5; D gene: TRBD1; clone size: -; J gene: TRBJ1-4; CDR3 DNA: TGTGCCACCAACGACAGGGGCAAGGGAGAAAAACTGTTTTTT; CDR3 protein: CATNDRGKGEKLFF
V gene: TRBV7-2; D gene: -; clone size: -; J gene: TRBJ1-2; CDR3 DNA: TGTGCCAGCAGCTGGACAGAAACTAACTATGGCTACACCTTC; CDR3 protein: CASSWTETNYGYTF
V gene: TRBV9; D gene: -; clone size: -; J gene: TRBJ1-2; CDR3 DNA: TGTGCCAGCAGCGTAGACAGTAGGGGGAGCTATGGCTACACCTTC; CDR3 protein: CASSVDSRGSYGYTF
V gene: TRBV7-9; D gene: TRBD2; clone size: once; J gene: TRBJ2-5; CDR3 DNA: TGTGCCAGCAGCTTAGGCGGCGCGGGGGGGTACCAAGAGACCCAGTACTTC; CDR3 protein: CASSLGGAGGYQETQYF
V gene: TRBV21-1; D gene: -; clone size: once; J gene: TRBJ1-1; CDR3 DNA: TGTGCCAGCAGCTTAAACACAGGGAGCCCTGAAGCTTTCTTT; CDR3 protein: CASSLNTGSPEAFF
V gene: TRBV10-3; D gene: TRBD1; clone size: -; J gene: TRBJ2-7; CDR3 DNA: TGTGCCATCAGTTCGGAACAGGGGGCCTACGAGCAGTACTTC; CDR3 protein: CAISSEQGAYEQYF
V gene: TRBV3-1/TRBV3-2; D gene: TRBD1; clone size: -; J gene: TRBJ1-1; CDR3 DNA: TGTGCCAGCAGTCCGGACAGGTCTGGGAGAGCTTTCTTT; CDR3 protein: CASSPDRSGRAFF
V gene: TRBV7-2; D gene: TRBD2; clone size: -; J gene: TRBJ2-1; CDR3 DNA: TGTGCCAGCAGCTTAGCGGCGGGGGGGCTGAGCTCCTACAATGAGCAGTTCTTC; CDR3 protein: CASSLAAGGLSSYNEQFF
V gene: TRBV3-1/TRBV3-2; D gene: -; clone size: -; J gene: TRBJ1-1; CDR3 DNA: TGTGCCAGCAGCCTCGGGACGGCGGGGGACACTGAAGCTTTCTTT; CDR3 protein: CASSLGTAGDTEAFF
V gene: TRBV6-5; D gene: TRBD1; clone size: -; J gene: TRBJ1-1; CDR3 DNA: TGTGCCAGCAGATACACGACAGGGGCGAACACTGAAGCTTTCTTT; CDR3 protein: CASRYTTGANTEAFF
V gene: TRBV18; D gene: -; clone size: -; J gene: TRBJ1-1; CDR3 DNA: TGTGCCAGCTCCCTCGGACAAAGCATTGAAGCTTTCTTT; CDR3 protein: CASSLGQSIEAFF
V gene: TRBV7-9; D gene: TRBD1; clone size: -; J gene: TRBJ2-3; CDR3 DNA: TGTGCCAGCAGCTTAGAAAGGGACAGTTCTAGCACAGATACGCAGTATTTT; CDR3 protein: CASSLERDSSSTDTQYF
V gene: TRBV6-5; D gene: TRBD2; clone size: once; J gene: TRBJ2-1; CDR3 DNA: TGTGCCAGCAGTTATGCTAGCGGAGGGGAGCAGTTCTTC; CDR3 protein: CASSYASGGEQFF
V gene: TRBV11-3; D gene: -; clone size: once; J gene: TRBJ2-1; CDR3 DNA: TGTGCCAGCAGCTTAGAAGGCAGGGCGGGGAGTGAGCAGTTCTTC; CDR3 protein: CASSLEGRAGSEQFF
V gene: TRBV7-2; D gene: TRBD2; clone size: -; J gene: TRBJ2-1; CDR3 DNA: TGTGCCAGCAGCTTACGGACTAGCGGATACACCATCGGGCAGTTCTTC; CDR3 protein: CASSLRTSGYTIGQFF
V gene: TRBV18; D gene: TRBD2; clone size: -; J gene: TRBJ2-3; CDR3 DNA: TGTGCCAGCTCACAGAGGACTAGCGGGGAAGATACGCAGTATTTT; CDR3 protein: CASSQRTSGEDTQYF
V gene: TRBV29-1; D gene: -; clone size: -; J gene: TRBJ1-3; CDR3 DNA: TGCAGCGTTGAAGATCTTGCAGGGGTCTCTGGAAACACCATATATTTT; CDR3 protein: CSVEDLAGVSGNTIYF
V gene: TRBV19; D gene: TRBD1; clone size: -; J gene: TRBJ2-2; CDR3 DNA: TGTGCCAGTAGTATAAGGCAGGGGGCGAACACCGGGGAGCTGTTTTTT; CDR3 protein: CASSIRQGANTGELFF
V gene: TRBV6-2/TRBV6-3; D gene: TRBD1; clone size: -; J gene: TRBJ2-3; CDR3 DNA: TGTGCCAGCAGTTACTCGTCCCGGGACAGGGGGCTCGGCACAGATACGCAGTATTTT; CDR3 protein: CASSYSSRDRGLGTDTQYF
V gene: TRBV19; D gene: TRBD1; clone size: -; J gene: TRBJ1-2; CDR3 DNA: TGTGCCAGTAGTATATTTGACAGGGCGGATAAAGGCTACACCTTC; CDR3 protein: CASSIFDRADKGYTF
V gene: TRBV21-1; D gene: -; clone size: -; J gene: TRBJ2-1; CDR3 DNA: TGTGCCAGCAGCAAAGCAACTAGCGGGGGGCCAAGACGGCCCTACAATGAGCAGTTCTTC; CDR3 protein: CASSKATSGGPRRPYNEQFF
V gene: TRBV5-1; D gene: TRBD1; clone size: -; J gene: TRBJ2-2; CDR3 DNA: TGCGCCAGCAGCTTACTACAGGGGGATACCGGGGAGCTGTTTTTT; CDR3 protein: CASSLLQGDTGELFF
V gene: TRBV30; D gene: -; clone size: once; J gene: TRBJ1-6; CDR3 DNA: TGTGCCTGGAGTACAGGGTATAATTCACCCCTCCACTTT; CDR3 protein: CAWSTGYNSPLHF
V gene: TRBV30; D gene: TRBD2; clone size: once; J gene: TRBJ2-7; CDR3 DNA: TGTGCCTTTAGCGGGGGAGGATACGAGCAGTACTTC; CDR3 protein: CAFSGGGYEQYF
V gene: TRBV6-5; D gene: TRBD1; clone size: -; J gene: TRBJ1-1; CDR3 DNA: TGTGCCAGCATACCGGGACAGCCCGGGAACACTGAAGCTTTCTTT; CDR3 protein: CASIPGQPGNTEAFF
V gene: TRBV7-9; D gene: TRBD2; clone size: -; J gene: TRBJ2-1; CDR3 DNA: TGTGCCAGCAGCCGAAGCGGGGGATCGGGAAATGAGCAGTTCTTC; CDR3 protein: CASSRSGGSGNEQFF
V gene: TRBV2; D gene: TRBD1; clone size: -; J gene: TRBJ1-5; CDR3 DNA: TGTGCCAGCAACCCACAGGGGGCCCAGCCCCAGCATTTT; CDR3 protein: CASNPQGAQPQHF
V gene: TRBV6-2/TRBV6-3; D gene: -; clone size: once; J gene: TRBJ1-2; CDR3 DNA: TGTGCCAGCAGTTACTCGGCAGGGCTCCGTGGCTACACCTTC; CDR3 protein: CASSYSAGLRGYTF